One and the same sample provided the 18 T cell receptor beta chains below, sequenced in a study of T cell changes during pregnancy in multiple sclerosis. TCRdb's copy holds only in-frame clones and misses some; the assay was immunoSEQ multiplex PCR. The sample shows 45,000 or so clones, more than 75% of them seen only once. The material was CD8+ T cells from peripheral blood mononuclear cells, obtained after pregnancy. The receptors come from a female donor in good health, enrolled as a control in a pregnancy study.

V usage is TRBV30 and J usage is TRBJ1-2, with D hard to call. The CDR3 is made up of 15 amino acids. V was cut by 4 bases and J by 6 bases, with 21 bases left in between. The germline gives CDR1 GTSNPN, CDR2 SVGIG (reference sequence). The CDR3 loop is CAWTRLPGSLNGYTF. As DNA, the CDR3 is TGTGCCTGGACACGGCTCCCGGGGTCTCTCAATGGCTACACCTTC.

This chain links TRBV2 with TRBJ2-7, with D hard to call. The germline V and J ends were trimmed by 2 bases and 2 bases, with 13 bases remaining between them. The CDR3 is made up of 15 amino acids. Germline V CDR1 and CDR2: SNHLY, FYNNEI. The chain's CDR3 is CASSETGGGAYEQYF. The CDR3 region has the DNA TGTGCCAGCAGTGAAACCGGTGGCGGAGCCTACGAGCAGTACTTC.

DNA for the CDR3: TGCGCCAGCAGCCGGGATTTTTCGGGGGAGACCCAGTACTTC. It specifies CASSRDFSGETQYF. The chain has TRBV4-3 and TRBJ2-5; tentatively, D is TRBD2 (5 bases). The CDR3 consists of 14 residues. Germline CDR1 and CDR2: LGHNA and YSLEER. V was pared by 4 bases and J by 5 bases, with 14 bases between.

This clone was picked up a small number of times. This sequence joins TRBV19 and TRBJ1-1; TRBD1 agrees at 7 bases. The junction had 14 bases not matched to a gene; V was cut back by 8 bases and J by 2 bases. CDR3 length equals 16 residues. The germline V gene has CDR1 LNHDA and CDR2 SQIVND (reference sequence). This CDR3 reads CASLSRGQLFNTEAFF. The CDR3 coding sequence is TGTGCCAGTCTTAGTAGGGGACAGCTCTTCAACACTGAAGCTTTCTTT.

This rearrangement joins TRBV25-1 to TRBJ2-3, with TRBD1 matching over 7 bases. The CDR3 runs 16 residues. V was pared by 11 bases and J by 3 bases, with 17 bases of the junction left unmatched. The germline V gene has CDR1 MGHDK and CDR2 SYGVNS. CDR3 coding DNA: TGTGCCGGCTACAGGGGAGTAGCCATCTGGACAGATACGCAGTATTTT. Translation: CAGYRGVAIWTDTQYF.

This chain links TRBV9 with TRBJ2-1, with D possibly TRBD1 on 6 matching bases. CDR1 and CDR2 from the germline V gene are SGDLS and YYNGEE. This CDR3 spans 13 amino acids. V lost 3 bases and J lost 4, with 8 bases in between. CDR3 protein: CASSGQDYNEQFF. The CDR3 DNA reads as TGTGCCAGCAGCGGACAGGATTACAATGAGCAGTTCTTC.

The rearrangement links TRBV7-9 to TRBJ2-3, with TRBD2 matching over 10 bases. There are 16 residues in the CDR3. Germline CDR1 reads SEHNR; CDR2 reads FQNEAQ (reference sequence). Trimming cost V 4 bases and J 6 bases; bases outside gene matches: 10. The CDR3 loop reads CASSSPLAGDPDTQYF. The CDR3 DNA follows: TGTGCCAGCAGCTCCCCCCTAGCGGGGGACCCCGATACGCAGTATTTT. The full variable domain, its missing parts supplied by reference TRBV7-9 and TRBJ2-3, is DTGVSQNPRHKITKRGQNVTFRCDPISEHNRLYWYRQTLGQGPEFLTYFQNEAQLEKSRLLSDRFSAERPKGSFSTLEIQRTEQGDSAMYLCASSSPLAGDPDTQYFGPGTRLTVL.

The rearrangement uses TRBV10-3 and TRBJ1-1; a possible D gene is TRBD1 (6 bases). Trimming left V 3 bases short and J 2 bases short, with 13 bases between. Germline assignment: CDR1 ENHRY and CDR2 SYGVKD. This CDR3 is built from 15 residues. The CDR3 reads CAISDGQGINTEAFF. The CDR3 DNA reads TGTGCCATCAGTGACGGTCAGGGGATTAACACTGAAGCTTTCTTT.

This sequence joins TRBV4-3 and TRBJ1-1; TRBD1 is a possible D gene (6 bases). Germline-derived CDR1 and CDR2 are LGHNA and YSLEER. The V end was cut by 1 base, the J end by 6 bases, with 9 bases between. There are 13 residues in the CDR3. Here the CDR3 reads CASSQGGGSEAFF. The CDR3 DNA sequence: TGCGCCAGCAGCCAAGGAGGGGGTTCTGAAGCTTTCTTT.

The chain has TRBV4-1 and TRBJ2-7; weak D call: TRBD2 (6 bases). Germline V gives CDR1 MGHRA, CDR2 YSYEKL. The CDR3 loop spans 17 amino acids. Trimming removed 0 bases at V and 6 bases at J, with 21 bases between. CDR3 in DNA: TGCGCCAGCAGCCAAGATTCGGGTGGGGCGCCAGCGGGCGAGCAGTACTTC. This translates into CASSQDSGGAPAGEQYF.

The gene calls are TRBV9 and TRBJ1-1; 7 nucleotides line up with TRBD1. Losses at the gene ends were 4 bases for V and 2 bases for J; bases not matched to a gene: 5. The CDR3 totals 14 residues. CDR1 is SGDLS, CDR2 YYNGEE, per germline. The DNA of the CDR3 is TGTGCCAGCAGCCCGGGACAGTTAAACACTGAAGCTTTCTTT. Translating gives CASSPGQLNTEAFF.

The chain has TRBV16 and TRBJ1-2, with D uncertain. Trimming removed 0 bases at V and 7 bases at J, with 33 bases between. Looked up from germline, CDR1 is KGHSY and CDR2 is FQNENV. This CDR3 is built from 21 residues. The DNA of the CDR3 is TGTGCCAGCAGCCAATCGGAACCAATGCCCATCGGGTCCGAGGCGGGCTCTGGCTACACCTTC. Its protein product is CASSQSEPMPIGSEAGSGYTF.

The rearrangement joins TRBV5-6 to TRBJ2-6; a possible D gene is TRBD1 (5 bases). Germline-derived CDR1 and CDR2 are SGHDT and YYEEEE. CDR3 length: 16 residues. V was clipped by 3 bases and J by 0 bases, with 10 bases between them. CDR3 residues: CASSWGRPSGANVLTF. For the CDR3, the DNA is TGTGCCAGCAGCTGGGGCAGGCCCTCTGGGGCCAACGTCCTGACTTTC. Variable domain in full (rest from reference TRBV5-6 and TRBJ2-6): DAGVTQSPTHLIKTRGQQVTLRCSPKSGHDTVSWYQQALGQGPQFIFQYYEEEERQRGNFPDRFSGHQFPNYSSELNVNALLLGDSALYLCASSWGRPSGANVLTFGAGSRLTVL.

The chain employs TRBV7-9 and TRBJ2-7; D is perhaps TRBD1 (6 bases). Trimming cost V 3 bases and J 2 bases, with 20 bases left between them. CDR1 SEHNR and CDR2 FQNEAQ come from the germline V gene (reference sequence). The CDR3 runs 17 residues. The CDR3 is CASSFPSDSPYPYEQYF. CDR3 in DNA: TGTGCCAGCAGCTTCCCGTCGGACAGCCCCTACCCCTACGAGCAGTACTTC.

The gene calls are TRBV5-4 and TRBJ2-3; TRBD2 agrees at 8 bases. This CDR3 contains 17 residues. With V trimmed by 4 bases and J by 2 bases, 12 bases remained unmatched. Germline values: CDR1 SGHNT, CDR2 YYREEE (reference sequence). The CDR3 loop is CASSGMASGPLTDTQYF. CDR3 sequence (DNA): TGTGCCAGCAGCGGTATGGCTAGCGGGCCCCTCACAGATACGCAGTATTTT.

DNA of the CDR3: TGTGCCAGCAGTTCCACTCGGAGGGGCTACACCTTC. The encoded protein is CASSSTRRGYTF. The chain links TRBV27 to TRBJ1-2; D unresolved. V lost 4 bases to trimming and J lost 8 bases, with 11 bases between them. This CDR3 comprises 12 residues. CDR1 and CDR2 from the germline V gene are MNHEY and SMNVEV (reference sequence).

This chain joins TRBV6-6 and TRBJ1-2; D remains ambiguous. CDR1 MNHNY and CDR2 SVGAGI come from the germline V gene (reference sequence). The CDR3 sequence is 15 residues long. V lost 6 bases, J lost 2 bases, and 16 bases lay in between. The CDR3, as DNA: TGTGCCAGCAGCCTACTTGAACAGCTAAACTATGGCTACACCTTC. It translates to CASSLLEQLNYGYTF.

This clone turned up a few times. The chain uses TRBV28 and TRBJ1-2; 8 bases map to TRBD1. This CDR3 is 13 amino acids long. CDR1 MDHEN and CDR2 SYDVKM come from the germline V gene. Trimming cost V 2 bases and J 8 bases; bases outside gene matches: 4. CDR3 DNA: TGTGCCAGCAGTTTACAGGACAGGGACGGCTACACCTTC. It specifies CASSLQDRDGYTF.